This T cell receptor beta chain was captured in a study of blood T cells in healthy people across ages. Across the study: About one barcoded beta molecule per two T cells was captured by template switching.

Study observations and caveats: In older individuals, TCR beta diversity per million T cells was lower, falling roughly linearly with age.

The V gene's germline CDR1 is ENHRY and CDR2 SYGVKD. The V end lost 3 bases, the J end lost 5 bases, and 11 bases lay between the germline ends. This CDR3 region has 14 residues. A remark on this clonotype: What it binds is unknown.

Primed by a sample-barcoded 5' primer and a J-beta primer mix, a second PCR proceeded for about 7 to 12 cycles. One entry per CDR3 protein, called by TCRdb with MiXCR from the 5' RACE reads. The sample includes around 1.1 million distinct CDR3 sequences, roughly two fifths seen only once; the top ten take under 15%. The chain recombines TRBV10-3 with TRBJ1-5; D not certain. The specimen was blood. This TCR was recovered from a man between 18 and 35 years old in good health. CDR3: CAISDADGDQPQHF. The CDR3 DNA is TGTGCCATCAGTGACGCGGACGGTGATCAGCCCCAGCATTTT.